What follows is one TCR beta chain and its context. What it recognizes is unknown. Other nucleotide sequences in the sample specify the same CDR3. PCR was performed using 60 Vbeta and 13 Jbeta primers. Method: immunoSEQ multiplex PCR; TCRdb's copy keeps in-frame clones and lacks some. The profile shows roughly 200,000 clones, 75% to 90% of them singletons. This specimen comes from a study of cytomegalovirus exposure and HLA in healthy donors. Study-level points and caveats: TRBV6-2, TRBV6-3 and some other V segments were excluded as indistinguishable. HLA allele associations emerged for about 16,000 TCR beta sequences in a later analysis, at 0.05 false discovery rate. 150 or so TCR beta chains were listed as cytomegalovirus-associated.

Everyone who donated was a healthy bone marrow donor. The CDR3 length is 14 residues. CDR1 and CDR2 (germline): MNHEY, SVGAGI. Between the trimmed V and J ends, which lost 5 bases and 1 base, there was a span of 8 bases. The material sequenced was PBMCs. The source of this sequence is a woman in her 30s in good health and CMV-seronegative. The chain has TRBV6-5 and TRBJ2-2; perhaps TRBD1 as D (6 bases). The DNA of the CDR3 is TGTGCCAGCAGTAAACAGGGGAACACCGGGGAGCTGTTTTTT. Translation gives CASSKQGNTGELFF.